A selection of T cell receptor delta chains follows, all from one sample in a study of Vδ1+ human thymocytes. TCRdb processed the multiplex PCR reads again with the CATT caller. The sample holds under 80,000 delta-chain clones, more than 30% seen once. What was sequenced was Vdelta1+ gamma-delta thymocytes from the thymus. The receptors here all came from a boy in the first two years of life who had congenital heart surgery. Each CDR3 is given with its conserved first and last residue. Each record gives: J gene, clone size, D gene, V gene, CDR3 DNA, CDR3 protein. A D gene is named only where the DNA matches it firmly. Some rows have no size entry. The others give once, few or many, or a class for an expanded clone.

>TRDJ1|few|TRDD3|TRDV1
TGTGCTCTTGGGGAACTACTCAGTAACTGGGGGATACGAACCGATAAACTCATCTTT
CALGELLSNWGIRTDKLIF
>TRDJ1|.|.|TRDV1
TGTGCTCTTGGGGAACTAAGGTCGGGTTTCCTACTAAATCAACTGGGGGGTAAAAGGGACCCGTACACCGATAAACTCATCTTT
CALGELRSGFLLNQLGGKRDPYTDKLIF
>TRDJ1|few|TRDD2|TRDV1
TGTGCTCTTGGGGAATTACTCCTTCCTAATTGCCCACCCACCGATAAACTCATCTTT
CALGELLLPNCPPTDKLIF
>TRDJ1|.|.|TRDV1
TGTGCTCTTGGGGAAGGTCTCCCGGATACCGAGACCGATAAACTCATCTTT
CALGEGLPDTETDKLIF
>TRDJ1|few|.|TRDV1
TGTGCTCTTGGGGAACGTCGGGTCCTCGATTACACCGATAAACTCATCTTT
CALGERRVLDYTDKLIF
>TRDJ1|.|TRDD3|TRDV1
TGTGCTCTTGGGGAACGCGTACTGGGGGATTCGTACACCGATAAACTCATCTTT
CALGERVLGDSYTDKLIF
>TRDJ1|.|.|TRDV2
TGTGCCTGTGACACCGGTTCCGCTAGGGCACTTGGGGAGTACACCGATAAACTCATCTTT
CACDTGSARALGEYTDKLIF
>TRDJ1|few|.|TRDV1
TGTGCTCTTGGGGAAGGCGTACCCCAAGGGGATGTCGGTCCCCTAATTCATCCCACCGATAAACTCATCTTT
CALGEGVPQGDVGPLIHPTDKLIF
>TRDJ1|.|.|TRDV1
TGTGCTCTTGGACCCTCCCCACACCTTCCTATCTGGGGGATGGGTTTACCGTACACCGATAAACTCATCTTT
CALGPSPHLPIWGMGLPYTDKLIF
>TRDJ1|.|TRDD3|TRDV1
TGTGCTCTTGGGCATGGGCGTCGGGTCTGGGGGACCGATAAACTCATCTTT
CALGHGRRVWGTDKLIF
>TRDJ1|.|TRDD3|TRDV2
TGTGCCTGTGACACCGTGTACTGGGGGATACTGTGTGTGGAAAATAAACTCATCTTT
CACDTVYWGILCVENKLIF
>TRDJ1|.|TRDD3|TRDV1
TGTGCTCTTGGGGAACTGCCCCTGGGGGACGGTCCGTACACCGATAAACTCATCTTT
CALGELPLGDGPYTDKLIF
>TRDJ1|.|TRDD3|TRDV1
TGTGCTCTTGGGCAAAACGCTTCCTTTACAAGGGAGTACTGGGGGATCGAGTACACCGATAAACTCATCTTT
CALGQNASFTREYWGIEYTDKLIF
>TRDJ1|few|TRDD3|TRDV1
TGTGCTCTTGGGGTCCTAACTGGTACTGGGGGATACACCGATAAACTCATCTTT
CALGVLTGTGGYTDKLIF
>TRDJ1|few|TRDD3|TRDV1
TGTGCTCTTGGGGAACCCAGGAGGGGACGGGATACGACCGATAAACTCATCTTT
CALGEPRRGRDTTDKLIF
>TRDJ1|few|.|TRDV1
TGTGCTCTTGAGGGCTTAGTCCCACAACCGTACACCGATAAACTCATCTTT
CALEGLVPQPYTDKLIF
>TRDJ1|few|.|TRDV1
TGTGCTCTTGGGGCCTCCTTCCTACGGATAGTACTGGGGGCCACTCCGAGGGGGTACACCGATAAACTCATCTTT
CALGASFLRIVLGATPRGYTDKLIF
>TRDJ1|few|TRDD3|TRDV1
TGTGCTCTTGGGGAACTATCGAGTGAGTTTATCGGGGGATACCAGAGGTTCGATAAACTCATCTTT
CALGELSSEFIGGYQRFDKLIF
>TRDJ1|.|TRDD3|TRDV1
TGTGCTCTTGGGGGAGTCCTTCCTACGCCGCGCTATACTGGGGGATACGCGGTCCCATTAACCACCGATAAACTCATCTTT
CALGGVLPTPRYTGGYAVPLTTDKLIF
>TRDJ1|.|TRDD3|TRDV1
TGTGCTCTTGGGGACGGGGATACGCACACCGATAAACTCATCTTT
CALGDGDTHTDKLIF
>TRDJ1|.|TRDD3|TRDV1
TGTGCTCTTGGGGTACCCTGGCCGGGGCTCATACTGGGGTACACCGATAAACTCATCTTT
CALGVPWPGLILGYTDKLIF
>TRDJ1|few|TRDD3|TRDV2
TGTGCCTGTGCCCCGGGGGATACAGGGTACACCGATAAACTCATCTTT
CACAPGDTGYTDKLIF
>TRDJ1|.|TRDD3|TRDV1
TGTGCTCTTGGGGCTCTTTCCGACTTGTACTGGGGGATACTTCCCTACACCGATAAACTCATCTTT
CALGALSDLYWGILPYTDKLIF
>TRDJ1|.|TRDD3|TRDV1
TGTGCTCTTGGGCACCCCGAAGCCTCTGCCACTGGGGGTTCCTTTGTGAGGACCGATAAACTCATCTTT
CALGHPEASATGGSFVRTDKLIF
>TRDJ1|.|TRDD3|TRDV1
TGTGCTCTTGACTTCCTTCCTACCTCCACTGGGGGATACGGGACCGATAAACTCATCTTT
CALDFLPTSTGGYGTDKLIF
>TRDJ1|.|TRDD3|TRDV1
TGTGCTCTTGGGGACTCAAGGGGGATTCAGGGGAGAACCGATAAACTCATCTTT
CALGDSRGIQGRTDKLIF
>TRDJ1|few|.|TRDV1
TGTGCTCTTGCGGGCCCGGGTGAACCCTCCGATAAACTCATCTTT
CALAGPGEPSDKLIF
>TRDJ1|few|TRDD3|TRDV1
TGTGCTCTTGGGGAAAGGCCCCGGACTCCTACGGACCGTACTGGGGGATGGGGTGGACTCATCTTT
CALGERPRTPTDRTGGWGGLIF
>TRDJ1|few|TRDD3|TRDV1
TGTGCTCTTGGGGAACCGACTTACTGGGGGATACACCACACCGATAAACTCATCTTT
CALGEPTYWGIHHTDKLIF
>TRDJ1|.|TRDD2|TRDV1
TGTGCTCTTGGGGAAGTGGCCTTCCTACGAGACTCGTCGTACACCGATAAACTCATCTTT
CALGEVAFLRDSSYTDKLIF
>TRDJ1|.|.|TRDV1
TGTGCTCTTGGGGAAGACGGGCCTGGGGACCACACCGATAAACTCATCTTT
CALGEDGPGDHTDKLIF
>TRDJ1|few|TRDD3|TRDV1
TGTGCTCTTGGGGAACTGAGCTTCCTCCCTCGGAAAACTGGGGGAGAGACCGATAAACTCATCTTT
CALGELSFLPRKTGGETDKLIF
>TRDJ1|.|.|TRDV1
TGTGCTCTTGGGGTGTTCCTCCCGGCCGCGTTGGGGAGGAAACTCATCTTT
CALGVFLPAALGRKLIF
>TRDJ1|.|TRDD3|TRDV1
TGTGCTCTTGGGGAACATATCCTAGCCCGTACTGGGGACATGTGCGGCACCGATAAACTCATCTTT
CALGEHILARTGDMCGTDKLIF
>TRDJ1|.|TRDD3|TRDV1
TGTGCTCTTGGGGAACTAGGAGAGGTGGGGGAAATTCGAGACACCGATAAACTCATCTTT
CALGELGEVGEIRDTDKLIF
>TRDJ1|few|.|TRDV1
TGTGCTCTTGGGGAACCTATCCTACTTCGGCCCCCAACCGATAAACTCATCTTT
CALGEPILLRPPTDKLIF
>TRDJ1|few|TRDD3|TRDV1
TGTGCTCTTGGGGAACTCATCCGGGGGATTCGACCGTACACCGATAAACTCATCTTT
CALGELIRGIRPYTDKLIF
>TRDJ1|few|TRDD2|TRDV1
TGTGCTCTTGGGGCGCCGATTTTTCCTACCCGTACTGCAACGACCGATAAACTCATCTTT
CALGAPIFPTRTATTDKLIF
>TRDJ1|few|TRDD3|TRDV1
TGTGCTCTTGGGGAACTTTTTGTTATTCCCGTACTGGGGGATAATACGGTATTGTCGGATAAACTCATCTTT
CALGELFVIPVLGDNTVLSDKLIF
>TRDJ1|.|.|TRDV1
TGTGCTCTTGGGGACCCCACGGGGTACGATAAACTCATCTTT
CALGDPTGYDKLIF
>TRDJ1|.|TRDD3|TRDV1
TGTGCTCTTGGGGAACCGCTTACAACTGGGGGGTACTACACCGATAAACTCATCTTT
CALGEPLTTGGYYTDKLIF
>TRDJ1|.|TRDD3|TRDV1
TGTGCTCTTGGGGAACTTCTAACCGGGGGATACACCGATAAACTCATCTTT
CALGELLTGGYTDKLIF
>TRDJ1|.|TRDD3|TRDV1
TGTGCTCTTGGGCAACTCATTGTGATCACTGGGGACCTAACCGATAAACTCATCTTT
CALGQLIVITGDLTDKLIF
>TRDJ1|many|TRDD3|TRDV1
TGTGCTGTGTACTGGGGGGCATACACCGATAAACTCATCTTT
CAVYWGAYTDKLIF
>TRDJ1|.|.|TRDV1
TGTGCTCTTGGGGCTCTCCCCGCTGGTTACACCGATAAACCCATCTTT
CALGALPAGYTDKPIF
>TRDJ1|.|.|TRDV1
TGTGCTCTTGGGGAAAGGAATACCCTACTACGGGGACTGAAGGTGGACACCGATAAACTCATCTTT
CALGERNTLLRGLKVDTDKLIF
>TRDJ1|.|TRDD3|TRDV1
TGTGCTCTTGGGGATCGAGCCTCTTCCTACCAGCACTGGGGGATACTCGTAGGGACCGATAAACTCATCTTT
CALGDRASSYQHWGILVGTDKLIF